This entry describes one T cell receptor beta chain. Through a sample-barcoded 5' primer and a J-beta primer mix, a second PCR was run for about 6 to 12 cycles. TCRdb re-called the 5' RACE reads with MiXCR, one entry per CDR3 protein. The data show some 760,000 distinct CDR3 sequences, around 25% seen once. In germline, CDR1 is MNHNS, CDR2 SASEGT. The CDR3 spans 15 residues. Deletions cut 6 bases from V and 5 bases from J, with 19 bases between. This specimen comes from a study of blood T cells in healthy people across ages. These same data were also listed under a study on T cells of mothers and their children.

This receptor was obtained from a boy younger than 18 in good health. This rearrangement joins TRBV6-1 to TRBJ1-1; tentative D call: TRBD1 (6 bases). Source material: blood. The CDR3 DNA follows: TGTGCCAGCAGGAAAGAGGGGGGCTCGGAGACTGAAGCTTTCTTT. It encodes CASRKEGGSETEAFF.